These T cell receptor beta chains were read from a single sample in a study of cytomegalovirus exposure and HLA in healthy donors. This table comes from immunoSEQ multiplex PCR, and its TCRdb copy is limited to in-frame clones, with some not included. The table lists around 150,000 clones, under 75% of them singletons. Sample: PBMCs. The source of these receptors is a woman aged 55-69 years in good health and CMV-seropositive. The CDR3 runs from the conserved cysteine through the conserved F or W. A D gene is named only where the DNA matches it firmly. The size entry is marked missing in some rows and otherwise reads once, few, many or a size class.

.	TRBV6-6	.	TRBJ2-3	CASRASTDTQYF	TGTGCCAGCAGGGCCAGCACAGATACGCAGTATTTT
.	TRBV13	once	TRBJ2-7	CASSSQARANGYEQYF	TGTGCCAGCAGCTCCCAGGCCAGGGCCAACGGCTACGAGCAGTACTTC
TRBD1	TRBV19	.	TRBJ1-1	CASRPGQVLTEAFF	TGTGCCAGTAGACCGGGACAGGTCCTCACTGAAGCTTTCTTT
TRBD2	TRBV6-4	few	TRBJ2-1	CASSDSPSGPSSYNEQFF	TGTGCCAGCAGTGACTCACCTAGCGGGCCTAGCTCCTACAATGAGCAGTTCTTC
.	TRBV5-4	.	TRBJ2-1	CASSSIQRDSWQFF	TGTGCCAGCAGCTCGATTCAGAGAGACAGTTGGCAGTTCTTC
.	TRBV28	.	TRBJ2-3	CASSLGQTQYF	TGTGCCAGCAGTTTAGGGCAGACGCAGTATTTT
.	TRBV7-2	.	TRBJ2-5	CASSPSQETQYF	TGTGCCAGCAGCCCGTCCCAAGAGACCCAGTACTTC
.	TRBV5-6	.	TRBJ2-2	CASSFTWLSTGELFF	TGTGCCAGCAGCTTTACCTGGCTTTCCACCGGGGAGCTGTTTTTT
TRBD2	TRBV6-4	.	TRBJ2-7	CASTWDSGRWEQYF	TGTGCCAGCACCTGGGATAGCGGGAGGTGGGAGCAGTACTTC
.	TRBV28	once	TRBJ2-7	CASRQGFSYEQYF	TGTGCCAGCAGGCAGGGATTTTCGTACGAGCAGTACTTC
TRBD2	TRBV6-5	few	TRBJ2-6	CASSHRLAQDVLTF	TGTGCCAGCAGTCACCGACTAGCCCAGGACGTCCTGACTTTC
TRBD1	TRBV28	.	TRBJ2-5	CASAITGQGRTQYF	TGTGCCAGCGCTATTACGGGACAGGGGAGGACCCAGTACTTC
.	TRBV2	few	TRBJ2-6	CASSGRSGANVLTF	TGTGCCAGCAGTGGGAGGTCTGGGGCCAACGTCCTGACTTTC
TRBD2	TRBV5-1	.	TRBJ2-3	CASSLVGVAGVTDTQYF	TGCGCCAGCAGCTTGGTGGGGGTTGCGGGAGTCACAGATACGCAGTATTTT
.	TRBV5-4	.	TRBJ2-1	CASSLESSYNEQFF	TGTGCCAGCAGCCTGGAGAGCTCCTACAATGAGCAGTTCTTC
.	TRBV14	.	TRBJ2-7	CASSQYRERAYEQYF	TGTGCCAGCAGCCAGTATAGAGAGCGGGCCTACGAGCAGTACTTC
TRBD1	TRBV28	.	TRBJ1-2	CASRTPGQGDYGYTF	TGTGCCAGCAGAACCCCCGGACAGGGGGACTATGGCTACACCTTC
.	TRBV2	.	TRBJ1-6	CASRRRISTNSPLHF	TGTGCCAGCAGGCGTCGTATTTCCACCAATTCACCCCTCCACTTT
.	TRBV30	.	TRBJ1-5	CAWSGGGGNQPQHF	TGTGCCTGGAGCGGGGGTGGTGGAAATCAGCCCCAGCATTTT
.	TRBV6-5	.	TRBJ2-7	CASRSSVGQHYEQYF	TGTGCCAGCAGATCGTCCGTTGGACAACACTACGAGCAGTACTTC
.	TRBV10-3	few	TRBJ2-7	CAISAGGPQYF	TGTGCCATCAGTGCGGGTGGCCCGCAGTACTTC
TRBD2	TRBV9	.	TRBJ2-3	CASSVAGGLADTQYF	TGTGCCAGCAGCGTTGCGGGAGGCTTGGCAGATACGCAGTATTTT
TRBD1	TRBV15	.	TRBJ2-7	CATSRGEAGGPYEQYF	TGTGCCACCAGCAGAGGTGAGGCAGGGGGTCCCTACGAGCAGTACTTC
.	TRBV9	once	TRBJ2-7	CASSPLPTREQYF	TGTGCCAGCAGCCCTCTCCCCACTCGCGAGCAGTACTTC
.	TRBV28	.	TRBJ1-2	CASSYIGGGSGRHTDGYTF	TGTGCCAGCAGTTACATCGGGGGGGGGAGCGGCAGGCATACCGATGGCTACACCTTC
TRBD1	TRBV29-1	.	TRBJ1-1	CSTHRQGNTEAFF	TGCAGCACTCACCGACAGGGAAACACTGAAGCTTTCTTT
.	TRBV18	.	TRBJ2-7	CASSQRVTGTLSYEQYF	TGTGCCAGCTCACAACGGGTCACAGGGACCCTCTCCTACGAGCAGTACTTC
TRBD2	TRBV28	.	TRBJ2-7	CASRTGVAGGPPYEQYF	TGTGCCAGCAGAACGGGGGTGGCGGGAGGGCCACCCTACGAGCAGTACTTC
TRBD1	TRBV5-6	few	TRBJ1-2	CASSLPTPTGGAHGYTF	TGTGCCAGCAGCTTGCCTACCCCGACAGGGGGAGCGCATGGCTACACCTTC
TRBD2	TRBV4-3	.	TRBJ2-5	CASSQDPLAGETQYF	TGCGCCAGCAGCCAAGATCCATTAGCGGGAGAGACCCAGTACTTC
.	TRBV27	few	TRBJ2-7	CASSLSDGVYEQYF	TGTGCCAGCAGCTTATCGGACGGGGTCTACGAGCAGTACTTC
TRBD1	TRBV27	.	TRBJ1-2	CASSADRLAGYTF	TGTGCCAGCAGTGCGGACAGGTTAGCTGGCTACACCTTC
.	TRBV6-1	once	TRBJ2-5	CASTQGPQRTQYF	TGTGCCAGCACCCAGGGGCCTCAACGGACCCAGTACTTC
.	TRBV7-9	.	TRBJ1-2	CASSSTIRRTHRGYTF	TGTGCCAGCAGCTCGACTATTAGACGTACTCATCGGGGCTACACCTTC
TRBD1	TRBV6-5	.	TRBJ2-5	CASRRQGGETQYF	TGTGCCAGCAGACGACAGGGCGGGGAGACCCAGTACTTC
.	TRBV7-2	.	TRBJ2-3	CASSFRGAQYF	TGTGCCAGCAGCTTCCGGGGAGCGCAGTATTTT
TRBD1	TRBV11-2	.	TRBJ1-2	CASSPGTAIYGYTF	TGTGCCAGCAGCCCCGGGACAGCTATCTATGGCTACACCTTC
TRBD1	TRBV2	few	TRBJ1-2	CASSEGVQGGYGYTF	TGTGCCAGCAGTGAAGGGGTACAGGGGGGGTATGGCTACACCTTC
.	TRBV19	many	TRBJ1-1	CASSIDMNTEAFF	TGTGCCAGTAGTATAGACATGAACACTGAAGCTTTCTTT
TRBD1	TRBV27	.	TRBJ1-2	CASSLKAGGGYGYTF	TGTGCCAGCAGTTTAAAGGCAGGGGGAGGCTATGGCTACACCTTC
.	TRBV5-6	.	TRBJ2-2	CASSLLAVNTGELFF	TGTGCCAGCAGCTTACTAGCAGTTAACACCGGGGAGCTGTTTTTT
.	TRBV28	.	TRBJ1-1	CASRSGQGTEAFF	TGTGCCAGCAGGTCTGGGCAGGGGACTGAAGCTTTCTTT
TRBD2	TRBV6-6	.	TRBJ2-1	CASTSGTNNEQFF	TGTGCCAGCACTAGCGGGACAAACAATGAGCAGTTCTTC
.	TRBV7-2	.	TRBJ2-5	CASSLAVTQETQYF	TGTGCCAGCAGCTTAGCGGTCACTCAAGAGACCCAGTACTTC
.	TRBV28	once	TRBJ2-2	CVAGRGTNTGELFF	TGTGTCGCTGGGCGCGGGACGAACACCGGGGAGCTGTTTTTT
.	TRBV30	.	TRBJ2-5	CAWSVRSQETQYF	TGTGCCTGGAGTGTACGGAGCCAAGAGACCCAGTACTTC
.	TRBV18	.	TRBJ1-2	CASSPAAGAGYGYTF	TGTGCCAGCTCACCTGCGGCAGGGGCGGGCTATGGCTACACCTTC
TRBD2	TRBV19	.	TRBJ2-7	CASSLSGRFIYEQYF	TGTGCCAGTAGTTTAAGCGGGAGGTTTATCTACGAGCAGTACTTC
TRBD2	TRBV10-3	.	TRBJ2-3	CAISEGTSGSTDTQYF	TGTGCCATCAGTGAAGGGACTAGCGGGAGCACAGATACGCAGTATTTT
.	TRBV19	.	TRBJ1-2	CASSPLPGGYTF	TGTGCCAGTAGCCCTCTCCCGGGGGGCTACACCTTC
.	TRBV29-1	.	TRBJ2-5	CSAATGFYQQETQYF	TGCAGCGCTGCAACAGGATTTTACCAACAAGAGACCCAGTACTTC
TRBD1	TRBV18	.	TRBJ1-1	CASSPPGTVNTEAFF	TGTGCCAGCTCACCACCCGGGACAGTGAACACTGAAGCTTTCTTT
.	TRBV27	.	TRBJ1-1	CASSSGGPDTEAFF	TGTGCCAGCAGTTCGGGGGGGCCGGACACTGAAGCTTTCTTT
.	TRBV9	.	TRBJ1-4	CASSPRGGDGGNEKLFF	TGTGCCAGCAGCCCCCGGGGGGGTGATGGCGGTAATGAAAAACTGTTTTTT
TRBD1	TRBV7-2	.	TRBJ2-5	CASRTGEAQYF	TGTGCCAGCAGGACAGGGGAGGCCCAGTACTTC
TRBD2	TRBV4-1	.	TRBJ2-5	CASSHPSSKPGLARGKETQYF	TGCGCCAGCAGCCATCCCTCGTCAAAACCGGGACTAGCGAGAGGAAAAGAGACCCAGTACTTC